This T cell receptor (beta chain) was sequenced for a study of TIL therapy for anti-PD-1-resistant metastatic lung cancer. Study in general: Median patient age was approximately 58, ranging roughly 35-75 years. Half of patients were current or former smokers.

Sequencing used immunoSEQ v3. Produced via immunoSEQ multiplex PCR; TCRdb's table is partial and in-frame only. The sample has under 35,000 clones, around three quarters seen once. Indicated time point: pre-treatment sample, taken before nivolumab and TIL therapy. V was shortened by 7 bases and J by 3 bases, with 9 bases between the two germline ends. This CDR3 is built from 13 residues. CDR1 MNHNS and CDR2 SASEGT come from the germline V gene. This sample comprised blood, obtained at baseline. The sequence came from a woman between 30 and 85 years old with non-small cell lung cancer. The chain joins TRBV6-1 to TRBJ1-4; tentatively, D is TRBD1 (5 bases). CDR3 sequence: CASNGGSNEKLFF. The CDR3 bases are TGTGCCAGCAATGGGGGATCTAATGAAAAACTGTTTTTT.